This T cell receptor beta chain is drawn from a study of T-cell memory formation after mild COVID-19. This clonotype was seen a handful of times. Its target is unknown. Each CDR3 protein gets one entry after TCRdb re-called the 5' RACE reads with MiXCR. Here the sample spans more than 150,000 distinct CDR3 sequences, 11% being singletons. The germline V gene has CDR1 KGHSH and CDR2 LQKENI. The CDR3 is made up of 12 amino acids. The V and J ends lost 3 bases and 13 bases respectively, with 13 bases between them. Study-level results: Among clones contracting day 15 to 85, CD4/CD8 was balanced, whereas later expanders leaned CD4+.

The clonotype originates from a man younger than 35 who had mild COVID-19 (a few samples of this study predate the infection). Cell type and time point are not known. The chain links TRBV18 to TRBJ2-1; perhaps D is TRBD1 or TRBD2 (5 bases each). Sequenced: PBMCs or a T cell subset sorted from them (not recorded which). The CDR3 DNA reads as TGTGCCAGCTCACCTCTCCGGGACCTACAGTTCTTC. Translation gives CASSPLRDLQFF.